The clone carrying this TCR beta chain came up once. Its target is unknown. The V end was cut by 7 bases, the J end by 1 base, with 7 bases between. The CDR3 extends over 12 amino acids. Germline V gene sequence: CDR1 SGHTA, CDR2 FQGNSA. The data were obtained in a study of blood T cells in healthy people across ages. Study as a whole: When template switching was applied, about one barcoded beta molecule was captured per two T cells.

General study points: Age advanced and TCR beta diversity per million T cells fell, roughly linearly.

Primed by a sample-barcoded 5' primer and a J-beta primer mix, a second PCR proceeded for roughly 7 to 12 cycles. MiXCR, applied by TCRdb to the 5' RACE reads, yields one record per CDR3 protein. The sample has 650,000 to 900,000 distinct CDR3 sequences, around 62% seen once. V usage is TRBV7-2 and J usage is TRBJ2-5; D gene uncertain. The sequence was obtained from a man younger than 45 in good health. Sample: blood. The CDR3 region has the DNA TGTGCCAGCACGGCTCTCCAAGAGACCCAGTACTTC. This codes for CASTALQETQYF.